The 29 T cell receptor beta chains below all came from one sample that was sequenced in a study of tumour-infiltrating T cells in Burkitt lymphoma. Only in-frame clones appear in the TCRdb table, and some are missing; sequencing was by immunoSEQ multiplex PCR. The profile shows roughly 8,500 clones, less than 65% of them singletons. Sequencing was done on a sample of tumor tissue. The receptors derive from a human donor with diffuse large B-cell lymphoma.

This chain links TRBV30 with TRBJ1-2, with 10 nucleotides matching TRBD1. The V gene's germline CDR1 is GTSNPN and CDR2 SVGIG (reference sequence). The V segment lost 1 base and the J segment 5 bases; nucleotides outside the gene matches: 7. The CDR3 extends over 15 amino acids. The chain's CDR3 is CAWSAFRTGGYGYTF. The CDR3 DNA is TGTGCCTGGAGTGCCTTCCGGACAGGGGGATATGGCTACACCTTC.

This rearrangement joins TRBV2 to TRBJ2-4; unclear D gene. Germline CDR1 SNHLY, CDR2 FYNNEI. The CDR3 is 16 amino acids. V was clipped by 0 bases and J by 4 bases, with 13 bases between them. The CDR3 reads CASSEAGNREKNIQYF. The CDR3, as DNA: TGTGCCAGCAGTGAAGCTGGGAATCGAGAGAAAAACATTCAGTACTTC.

The chain combines TRBV19 with TRBJ1-1; D may be TRBD1 (5 bases). CDR1 and CDR2 from the germline V gene are LNHDA and SQIVND (reference sequence). CDR3 length equals 12 residues. The V gene lost 3 bases and the J gene lost 5 bases, with 7 bases spanning the gap. CDR3 amino acids: CASSIGATEAFF. CDR3 bases: TGTGCCAGTAGTATTGGGGCGACTGAAGCTTTCTTT.

V and J are TRBV19 and TRBJ2-7; TRBD1 might be the D (5 bases). The germline V and J ends were trimmed by 5 bases and 2 bases, with 19 bases remaining between them. The germline V gene encodes CDR1 LNHDA and CDR2 SQIVND (reference sequence). The CDR3 sequence is 16 residues long. CDR3 region: CASSGPWQGNTYEQYF. CDR3 DNA: TGTGCCAGTAGTGGCCCCTGGCAGGGTAACACCTACGAGCAGTACTTC.

This clone was counted between two and nine times. The V gene is TRBV6-1, the J gene TRBJ2-2; maybe TRBD1 (5 bases). The length of the CDR3 is 15 residues. V lost 3 bases to trimming and J lost 0 bases, with 8 bases between them. Germline values: CDR1 MNHNS, CDR2 SASEGT. The CDR3 spells CASSDARANTGELFF. CDR3 nucleotides: TGTGCCAGCAGTGACGCCAGGGCGAACACCGGGGAGCTGTTTTTT.

V usage is TRBV30 and J usage is TRBJ1-4; tentatively, D is TRBD1 (5 bases). Trimming stripped 7 bases from V and 0 bases from J, with 12 bases between. Germline V gene lookup returns CDR1 GTSNPN and CDR2 SVGIG (reference sequence). CDR3 length equals 14 residues. CDR3 nucleotide sequence: TGTGCCTTGAAGGACACTTCAACTAATGAAAAACTGTTTTTT. It specifies CALKDTSTNEKLFF.

The table lists this clone with a count of one. This chain links TRBV5-1 with TRBJ2-7; D is possibly TRBD1 (6 bases). With 0 bases removed from V and 7 bases from J, the gap between germline ends came to 14 bases. The CDR3 consists of 14 residues. Germline V gives CDR1 SGHRS, CDR2 YFSETQ. CDR3: CASSLAVGAGEQYF. For the CDR3, the DNA is TGCGCCAGCAGCTTGGCTGTGGGGGCGGGTGAGCAGTACTTC.

This rearrangement joins TRBV7-8 to TRBJ1-2, with 10 bases that match TRBD1. The germline V gene has CDR1 SGHVS and CDR2 FQNEAQ. There are 17 residues in the CDR3. Trimming cost V 0 bases and J 4 bases; bases outside gene matches: 8. CDR3 amino acids: CASSLAGQGPLSYGYTF. The CDR3 nucleotides are TGTGCCAGCAGCTTAGCGGGACAGGGGCCGTTGTCCTATGGCTACACCTTC.

The V and J genes are TRBV19 and TRBJ2-2; D is unresolved. The CDR3 runs to 15 residues. Germline V gene data show CDR1 as LNHDA and CDR2 as SQIVND (reference sequence). Trimming pared 3 bases from V and 9 bases from J, leaving 17 bases between. The CDR3: CASSIPEVPNRELFF. The DNA of the CDR3 is TGTGCCAGTAGTATCCCAGAGGTCCCAAACAGGGAGCTGTTTTTT.

This clone turned up a few times. The gene calls are TRBV6-4 and TRBJ2-3; 14 nucleotides match TRBD2. In germline, CDR1 is MRHNA, CDR2 SNTAGT. V dropped 4 bases and J dropped 5; count of bases not matched to a gene: 2. This CDR3 is 15 amino acids long. CDR3 in DNA: TGTGCCAGCAGTGCGACTAGCGGGGGGGGAGATACGCAGTATTTT. Protein sequence: CASSATSGGGDTQYF.

The chain has TRBV7-6 and TRBJ2-2; D is ambiguous. V gave up 0 bases and J gave up 4 bases, with 6 bases separating them. Germline V lookup: CDR1 SGHVS, CDR2 FNYEAQ. This CDR3 spans 14 amino acids. For the CDR3, the DNA is TGTGCCAGCAGCTTAGCGATGGTCACCGGGGAGCTGTTTTTT. Its translation: CASSLAMVTGELFF.

By frequency in the sample, this clone is medium-sized (0.01 to 0.1%). The chain employs TRBV27 and TRBJ1-6; D gene ambiguous. V lost 7 bases to trimming and J lost 8 bases, with 12 bases between them. The CDR3 runs 13 residues. CDR1 is MNHEY, CDR2 SMNVEV, per germline (reference sequence). The CDR3 DNA sequence: TGTGCCAGCACCCGAGGAGGAGATTCACCCCTCCACTTT. Its translation: CASTRGGDSPLHF.

The J gene is TRBJ1-4, the V gene TRBV6-5, with 8 bases identical to TRBD1. There are 15 residues in the CDR3. CDR1 and CDR2 (germline): MNHEY, SVGAGI. Unmatched junction bases numbered 5, after V lost 0 bases and J lost 8 bases. This chain's CDR3 is CASSYSRTGREKLFF. CDR3 DNA sequence: TGTGCCAGCAGTTACTCGCGGACAGGGCGAGAAAAACTGTTTTTT.

V usage is TRBV6-6 and J usage is TRBJ1-6, with D possibly TRBD1 on 6 matching bases. From germline, CDR1 is MNHNY and CDR2 SVGAGI (reference sequence). This CDR3 is 16 amino acids long. V was clipped by 1 base and J by 4 bases, with 11 bases between them. CDR3 in DNA: TGTGCCAGCAGTTACTTGCCTAGGGGGTATAATTCACCCCTCCACTTT. Protein product: CASSYLPRGYNSPLHF.

This clone counts as medium-sized. This chain connects TRBV2 to TRBJ1-2; D is unclear. Looked up from germline, CDR1 is SNHLY and CDR2 is FYNNEI. V shed 3 bases and J shed 8 bases, with 13 bases lying between them. CDR3 length: 13 amino acids. CDR3 sequence: CASSESLNTGYTF. In DNA, the CDR3 is TGTGCCAGCAGTGAGTCGCTGAACACCGGCTACACCTTC.

V is TRBV15 and J is TRBJ1-6; tentative D call: TRBD1 (5 bases). Between the trimmed V and J ends, which lost 2 bases and 6 bases, there was a span of 17 bases. The germline V gene has CDR1 LNHNV and CDR2 YYDKDF (reference sequence). The CDR3 is 17 amino acids. This CDR3 is CATSRRRGSSGNSPLHF. The CDR3 nucleotides are TGTGCCACCAGCAGACGGAGGGGTTCATCGGGTAATTCACCCCTCCACTTT.

CDR3 bases: TGCGCCAGCAGCCCTGTGGGGGGCACAGATACGCAGTATTTT. This sequence encodes CASSPVGGTDTQYF. The rearrangement uses TRBV5-1 and TRBJ2-3; tentatively, D is TRBD1 or TRBD2 (5 bases each). This CDR3 is built from 14 residues. V lost 4 bases to trimming and J lost 1 base, with 10 bases between them. The germline V gene has CDR1 SGHRS and CDR2 YFSETQ.

The CDR3 DNA sequence: TGCGCCAGCAGTGAGAGCGGGGCCACTGAAGCTTTCTTT. Its translation: CASSESGATEAFF. The rearrangement links TRBV10-2 to TRBJ1-1; weak D call: TRBD1 (5 bases). The CDR3 sequence is 13 residues long. Germline loops: CDR1 WSHSY, CDR2 SAAADI. Deletions cut 2 bases from V and 4 bases from J, with 8 bases between.

In its sample, this clone was seen once. The chain couples TRBV21-1 to TRBJ1-1. TRBV21-1 is an annotated pseudogene. CDR3 length equals 15 residues. CDR3 sequence reads: CASSPRKRLNTEAFF. In nucleotides, the CDR3 is TGTGCCAGCAGCCCCCGGAAGAGGTTGAACACTGAAGCTTTCTTT.

The chain is built from TRBV29-1 and TRBJ2-4; D might be TRBD2 (6 bases). Trimming shortened V by 6 bases and J by 8 bases, and 14 bases separated the two germline ends. Germline V gene lookup returns CDR1 SQVTM and CDR2 ANQGSEA. This CDR3 contains 12 residues. In DNA form, the CDR3 reads TGCAGCGTCGGGGCGGGGTGGGACATTCAGTACTTC. Protein sequence: CSVGAGWDIQYF.

This clone was seen a single time. This sequence joins TRBV30 and TRBJ1-2, with 12 positions matching TRBD1. The CDR3 loop spans 16 amino acids. CDR1 and CDR2 from the germline V gene are GTSNPN and SVGIG (reference sequence). With V trimmed by 3 bases and J by 4 bases, 9 bases remained unmatched. DNA for the CDR3: TGTGCCTGGAGGGGACAGGGGGCCGGTTTAGTCTATGGCTACACCTTC. This gives the protein CAWRGQGAGLVYGYTF.

V usage is TRBV2 and J usage is TRBJ2-2, with TRBD2 as a possible D gene (6 bases). Between the trimmed V and J ends, which lost 6 bases and 5 bases, there was a span of 10 bases. CDR1 and CDR2 (germline): SNHLY, FYNNEI. The CDR3 contains 13 residues. In DNA form, the CDR3 reads TGTGCCAGCAGAAGGGGAGGTACCGGGGAGCTGTTTTTT. Translation gives CASRRGGTGELFF.

The V and J genes are TRBV11-1 and TRBJ2-7; D is perhaps TRBD1 (5 bases). The CDR3 consists of 15 residues. Germline CDR1 and CDR2: SGHAT and FQDESV (reference sequence). The V end lost 0 bases, the J end lost 4 bases, and 13 bases lay between the germline ends. Written as DNA, the CDR3 is TGTGCCAGCAGCTTAGCGTCCGGACAAAGGTACGAGCAGTACTTC. Its translation is CASSLASGQRYEQYF.

This clone was observed a few times. The rearrangement links TRBV6-5 to TRBJ1-2; D is ambiguous. Germline V gives CDR1 MNHEY, CDR2 SVGAGI. This CDR3 has 11 residues. Trimming shortened V by 10 bases and J by 4 bases, and 10 bases separated the two germline ends. CDR3 loop: CATWDGYGYTF. The CDR3 bases are TGTGCCACCTGGGATGGCTATGGCTACACCTTC.

This rearrangement joins TRBV27 to TRBJ1-5; D not resolved. With 3 bases removed from V and 3 bases from J, the gap between germline ends came to 9 bases. Germline CDR1 and CDR2: MNHEY and SMNVEV (reference sequence). The CDR3 runs 14 residues. CDR3 nucleotide sequence: TGTGCCAGCAGTTTGTCAGGAACCAATCAGCCCCAGCATTTT. This encodes CASSLSGTNQPQHF.

The chain links TRBV5-6 to TRBJ2-7, with 7 nucleotides matching TRBD1. The CDR3 is made up of 15 amino acids. After removal of 0 bases from V and 4 bases from J, the junction contained 7 bases not matched to a gene. CDR1 is SGHDT, CDR2 YYEEEE, per germline. The CDR3 loop reads CASSLVGTVGYEQYF. The CDR3, as DNA: TGTGCCAGCAGCTTGGTAGGGACAGTTGGGTACGAGCAGTACTTC.

V usage is TRBV4-2 and J usage is TRBJ1-1, with D uncertain. Germline V gene data show CDR1 as LGHNA and CDR2 as YNFKEQ. The CDR3 runs 18 residues. The germline V and J ends were trimmed by 4 bases and 3 bases, with 24 bases remaining between them. CDR3 coding DNA: TGTGCCAGCAGCCTCGAATCAAGTAGGTACCGCTGGGACACTGAAGCTTTCTTT. Its translation is CASSLESSRYRWDTEAFF.

This clone was counted between two and nine times. This chain connects TRBV28 to TRBJ1-1; possibly TRBD1 for D (5 bases). The germline V gene encodes CDR1 MDHEN and CDR2 SYDVKM. Trimming stripped 1 base from V and 0 bases from J, with 9 bases between. CDR3 size: 15 residues. As DNA, the CDR3 is TGTGCCAGCAGTTTATCTTGGGGGGTGAACACTGAAGCTTTCTTT. This sequence encodes CASSLSWGVNTEAFF.

The CDR3 sequence is CASRFTGNVNEQYF. The CDR3 coding sequence is TGTGCCAGCAGGTTTACAGGGAATGTGAACGAGCAGTACTTC. This rearrangement joins TRBV27 to TRBJ2-7; TRBD1 might be the D (6 bases). The germline CDR1 and CDR2 sequences are MNHEY and SMNVEV (reference sequence). V dropped 6 bases and J dropped 5 bases, with 17 bases sitting between them. This CDR3 is built from 14 residues.